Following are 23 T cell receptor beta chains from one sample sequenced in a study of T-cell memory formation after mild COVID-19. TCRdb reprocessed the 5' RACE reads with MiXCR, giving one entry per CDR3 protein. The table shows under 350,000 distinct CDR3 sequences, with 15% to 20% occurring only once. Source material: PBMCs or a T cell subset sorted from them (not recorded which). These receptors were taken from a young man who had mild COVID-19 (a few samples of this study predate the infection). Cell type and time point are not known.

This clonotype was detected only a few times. This CDR3 is CASGQGYNSPLHF. CDR3 DNA sequence: TGTGCCAGCGGACAGGGATATAATTCACCCCTCCACTTT. The chain links TRBV2 to TRBJ1-6; 8 positions match TRBD1. Germline trimming cut 8 bases from V and 4 bases from J; bases unmatched to any gene: 1. Germline CDR1 reads SNHLY; CDR2 reads FYNNEI. The CDR3 runs to 13 residues.

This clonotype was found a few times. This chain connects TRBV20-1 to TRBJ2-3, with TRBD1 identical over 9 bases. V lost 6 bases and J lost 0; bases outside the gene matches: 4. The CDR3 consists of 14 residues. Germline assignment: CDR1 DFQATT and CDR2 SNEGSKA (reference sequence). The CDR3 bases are TGCAGTGCGTACAGGGGGCGAAGCACAGATACGCAGTATTTT. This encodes CSAYRGRSTDTQYF.

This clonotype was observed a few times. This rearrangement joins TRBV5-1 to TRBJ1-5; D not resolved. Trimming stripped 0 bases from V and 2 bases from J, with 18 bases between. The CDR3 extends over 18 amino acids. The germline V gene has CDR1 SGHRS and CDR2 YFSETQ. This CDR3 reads CASSLGPGGPGGNQPQHF. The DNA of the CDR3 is TGCGCCAGCAGCTTGGGACCCGGCGGCCCCGGAGGCAATCAGCCCCAGCATTTT.

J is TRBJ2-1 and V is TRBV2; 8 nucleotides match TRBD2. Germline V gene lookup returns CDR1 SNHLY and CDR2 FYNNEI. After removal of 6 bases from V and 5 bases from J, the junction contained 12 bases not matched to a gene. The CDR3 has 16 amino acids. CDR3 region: CASRVTGLGINNEQFF. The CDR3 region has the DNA TGTGCCAGCAGAGTCACGGGACTAGGGATTAACAATGAGCAGTTCTTC.

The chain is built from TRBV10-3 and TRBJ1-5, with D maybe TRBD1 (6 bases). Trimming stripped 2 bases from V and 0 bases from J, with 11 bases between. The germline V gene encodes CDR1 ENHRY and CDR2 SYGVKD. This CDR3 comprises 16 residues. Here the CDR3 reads CAISEGDTNSNQPQHF. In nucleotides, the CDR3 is TGTGCCATCAGTGAGGGGGACACCAATAGCAATCAGCCCCAGCATTTT.

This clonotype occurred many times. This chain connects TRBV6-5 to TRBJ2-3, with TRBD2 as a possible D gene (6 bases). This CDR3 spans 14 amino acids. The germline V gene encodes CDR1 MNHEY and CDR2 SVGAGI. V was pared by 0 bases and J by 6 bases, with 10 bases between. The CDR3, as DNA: TGTGCCAGCAGTTACTCTTGGGGGGTGGATACGCAGTATTTT. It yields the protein CASSYSWGVDTQYF.

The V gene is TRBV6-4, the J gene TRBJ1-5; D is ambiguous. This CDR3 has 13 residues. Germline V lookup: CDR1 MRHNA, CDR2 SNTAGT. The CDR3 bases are TGTGCTAGGGCAGATATTAGCAATCAGCCCCAGCATTTT. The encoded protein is CARADISNQPQHF.

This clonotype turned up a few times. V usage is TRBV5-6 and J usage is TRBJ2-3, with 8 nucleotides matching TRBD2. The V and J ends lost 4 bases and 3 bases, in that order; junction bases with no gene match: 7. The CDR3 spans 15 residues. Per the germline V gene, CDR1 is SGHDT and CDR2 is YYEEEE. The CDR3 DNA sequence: TGTGCCAGCAGCGAGCCGGGACTAGAGACAGATACGCAGTATTTT. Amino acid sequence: CASSEPGLETDTQYF.

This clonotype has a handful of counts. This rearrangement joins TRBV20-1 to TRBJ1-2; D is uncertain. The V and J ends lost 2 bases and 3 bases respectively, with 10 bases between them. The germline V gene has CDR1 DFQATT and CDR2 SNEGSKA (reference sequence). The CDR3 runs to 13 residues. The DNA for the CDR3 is TGCAGTGCTAGAAGCAGGCCTGACTATGGCTACACCTTC. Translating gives CSARSRPDYGYTF.

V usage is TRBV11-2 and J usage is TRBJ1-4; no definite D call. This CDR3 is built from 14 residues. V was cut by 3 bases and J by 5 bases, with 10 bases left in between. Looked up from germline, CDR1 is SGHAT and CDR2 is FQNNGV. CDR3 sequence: CASSFSASNEKLFF. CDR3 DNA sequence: TGTGCCAGCAGCTTTTCAGCCTCAAATGAAAAACTGTTTTTT.

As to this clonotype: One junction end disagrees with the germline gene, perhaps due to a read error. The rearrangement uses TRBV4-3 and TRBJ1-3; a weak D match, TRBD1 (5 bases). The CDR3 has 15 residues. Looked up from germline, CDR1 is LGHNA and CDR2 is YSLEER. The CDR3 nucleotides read TGCGCCATCAGCCAAGATGGGGCGTATGGAAACACCATATATTTT. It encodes CAISQDGAYGNTIYF.

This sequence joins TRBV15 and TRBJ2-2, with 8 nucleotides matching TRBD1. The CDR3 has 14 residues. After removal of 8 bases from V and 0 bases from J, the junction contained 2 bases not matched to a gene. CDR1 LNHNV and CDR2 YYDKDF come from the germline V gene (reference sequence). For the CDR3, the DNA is TGTGCCACCCGGGGACAGGCGAACACCGGGGAGCTGTTTTTT. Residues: CATRGQANTGELFF.

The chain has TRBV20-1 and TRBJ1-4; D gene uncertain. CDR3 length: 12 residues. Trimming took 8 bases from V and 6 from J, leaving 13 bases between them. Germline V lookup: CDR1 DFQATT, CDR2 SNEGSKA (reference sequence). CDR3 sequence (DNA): TGCAGTCCAATCGGCCCGGATGAAAAACTGTTTTTT. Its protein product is CSPIGPDEKLFF.

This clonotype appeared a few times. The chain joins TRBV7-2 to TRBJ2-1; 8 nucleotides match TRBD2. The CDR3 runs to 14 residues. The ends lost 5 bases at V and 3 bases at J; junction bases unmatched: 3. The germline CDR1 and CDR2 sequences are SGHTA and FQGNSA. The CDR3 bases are TGTGCCAGCAGCCTGACTAGCGTCTACAATGAGCAGTTCTTC. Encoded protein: CASSLTSVYNEQFF.

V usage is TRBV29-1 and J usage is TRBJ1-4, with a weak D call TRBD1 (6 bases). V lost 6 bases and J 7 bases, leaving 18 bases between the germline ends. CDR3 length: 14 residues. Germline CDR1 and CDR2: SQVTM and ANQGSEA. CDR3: CSVGAGGVSEKLFF. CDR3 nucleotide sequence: TGCAGCGTGGGGGCGGGGGGCGTCAGTGAAAAACTGTTTTTT. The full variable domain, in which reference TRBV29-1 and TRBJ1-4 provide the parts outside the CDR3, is SAVISQKPSRDICQRGTSLTIQCQVDSQVTMMFWYRQQPGQSLTLIATANQGSEATYESGFVIDKFPISRPNLTFSTLTVSNMSPEDSSIYLCSVGAGGVSEKLFFGSGTQLSVL.

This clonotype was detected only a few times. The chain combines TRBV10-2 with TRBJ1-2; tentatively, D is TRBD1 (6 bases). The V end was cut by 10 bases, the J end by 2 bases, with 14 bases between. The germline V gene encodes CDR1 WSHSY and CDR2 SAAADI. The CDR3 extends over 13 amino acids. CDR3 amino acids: CATLQDRNYGYTF. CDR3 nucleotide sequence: TGCGCCACCCTACAGGACAGAAACTATGGCTACACCTTC.

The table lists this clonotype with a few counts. The CDR3 DNA reads as TGTGCCAGCAGCTTGCCCCTCGGGTCTGAAGCTTTCTTT. This sequence encodes CASSLPLGSEAFF. V gene TRBV5-6 combines with J gene TRBJ1-1, with D hard to call. This CDR3 region has 13 residues. V dropped 1 base and J dropped 6 bases, with 10 bases sitting between them. The V gene's germline CDR1 is SGHDT and CDR2 YYEEEE.

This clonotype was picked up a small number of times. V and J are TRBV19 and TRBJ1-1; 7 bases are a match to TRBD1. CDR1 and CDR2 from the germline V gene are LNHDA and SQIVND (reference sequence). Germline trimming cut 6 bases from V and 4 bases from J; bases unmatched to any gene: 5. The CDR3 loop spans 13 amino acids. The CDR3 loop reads CASSPSGGTEAFF. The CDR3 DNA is TGTGCCAGTAGCCCCTCAGGGGGCACTGAAGCTTTCTTT. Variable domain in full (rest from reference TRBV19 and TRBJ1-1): DGGITQSPKYLFRKEGQNVTLSCEQNLNHDAMYWYRQDPGQGLRLIYYSQIVNDFQKGDIAEGYSVSREKKESFPLTVTSAQKNPTAFYLCASSPSGGTEAFFGQGTRLTVV.

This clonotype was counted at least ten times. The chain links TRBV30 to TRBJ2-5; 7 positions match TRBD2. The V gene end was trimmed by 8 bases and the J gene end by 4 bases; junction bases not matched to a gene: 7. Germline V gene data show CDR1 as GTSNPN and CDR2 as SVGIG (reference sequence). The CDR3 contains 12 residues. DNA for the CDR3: TGTGCCGGACGACTAGCAGCAGAGACCCAGTACTTC. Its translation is CAGRLAAETQYF.

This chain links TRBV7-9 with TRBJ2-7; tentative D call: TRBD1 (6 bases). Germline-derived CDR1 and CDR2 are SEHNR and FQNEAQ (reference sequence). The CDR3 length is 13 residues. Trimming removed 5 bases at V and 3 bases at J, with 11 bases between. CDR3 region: CASSPGQHYEQYF. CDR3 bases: TGTGCCAGCAGCCCCGGACAGCACTACGAGCAGTACTTC.

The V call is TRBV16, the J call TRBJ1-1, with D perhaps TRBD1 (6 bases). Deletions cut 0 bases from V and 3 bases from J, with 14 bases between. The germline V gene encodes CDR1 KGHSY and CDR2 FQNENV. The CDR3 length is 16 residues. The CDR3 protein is CASSQSGAAGDTEAFF. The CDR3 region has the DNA TGTGCCAGCAGCCAATCGGGGGCCGCAGGGGACACTGAAGCTTTCTTT.

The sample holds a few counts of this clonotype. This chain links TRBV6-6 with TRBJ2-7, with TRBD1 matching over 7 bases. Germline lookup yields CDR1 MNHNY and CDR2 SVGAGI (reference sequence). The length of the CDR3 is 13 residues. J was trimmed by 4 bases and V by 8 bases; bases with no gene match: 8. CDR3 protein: CASLGDSPYEQYF. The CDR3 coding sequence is TGTGCCAGCTTAGGGGACAGCCCTTACGAGCAGTACTTC.

The CDR3 spells CASSFRQDGEQYF. CDR3 DNA sequence: TGCGCCAGCAGCTTTAGGCAGGACGGCGAGCAGTACTTC. The V gene is TRBV5-1, the J gene TRBJ2-7; D not certain. Trimming cost V 2 bases and J 6 bases, with 12 bases left between them. The CDR3 runs 13 residues. Germline CDR1 reads SGHRS; CDR2 reads YFSETQ.